The TCR beta chain described here comes from a study of T cell responses to AZD1222 COVID-19 vaccine. Findings and caveats of the study: CD4 TCRs covered the whole spike, strongest at regions 160-218 and 743-854. Epitopes outside B.1.351 and B.1.1.7 mutated regions reportedly drew nearly half of spike TCRs. Seropositive AZD1222 recipients at baseline numbered only five to seven.

A remark on this clone: Antigen: not known.

This CDR3 contains 12 residues. The germline V and J ends were trimmed by 7 bases and 4 bases, with 10 bases remaining between them. Here immunoSEQ multiplex PCR was the method, and the copy in TCRdb shows in-frame clones only, minus some. The sample holds approximately 92,000 clones; just over 85% are singletons and the top ten take roughly a tenth. This clonotype was sampled from an adult in good health. The rearrangement uses TRBV12-3 or TRBV12-4 and TRBJ1-2; possibly TRBD1 for D (6 bases). Sequencing used peripheral blood, obtained on day 0 of AZD1222 vaccination. Here the CDR3 DNA reads TGTGCCAGCACCAGGGGCCCCTATGGCTACACCTTC. It yields the protein CASTRGPYGYTF.